This section outlines one T cell receptor beta chain sequence together with its context. Distinct nucleotide sequences in the sample also encode this CDR3. The source of the sample is a study of blood T cell repertoires in COVID-19. At the level of the study: PBMCs, B-cell-depleted T cells, or T cells were the source of the cDNA or gDNA that made up the material.

Repertoires were generated with immunoSEQ multiplex PCR, while TCRdb's copy carries only in-frame clones and drops some. The table lists 200,000 to 300,000 clones, roughly 86% of them singletons. This TCR was sampled from a human donor in a cohort sampled during active COVID-19. Sequencing used peripheral blood.

CDR3 DNA: TGTGCCAGCAGTTACACTGGACAGGGGCACTACGAGCAGTACTTC. It specifies CASSYTGQGHYEQYF. This rearrangement joins TRBV6-6 to TRBJ2-7; 9 positions agree with TRBD1. Germline V lookup: CDR1 MNHNY, CDR2 SVGAGI (reference sequence). This CDR3 spans 15 amino acids. Germline trimming cut 2 bases from V and 3 bases from J; bases unmatched to any gene: 5.